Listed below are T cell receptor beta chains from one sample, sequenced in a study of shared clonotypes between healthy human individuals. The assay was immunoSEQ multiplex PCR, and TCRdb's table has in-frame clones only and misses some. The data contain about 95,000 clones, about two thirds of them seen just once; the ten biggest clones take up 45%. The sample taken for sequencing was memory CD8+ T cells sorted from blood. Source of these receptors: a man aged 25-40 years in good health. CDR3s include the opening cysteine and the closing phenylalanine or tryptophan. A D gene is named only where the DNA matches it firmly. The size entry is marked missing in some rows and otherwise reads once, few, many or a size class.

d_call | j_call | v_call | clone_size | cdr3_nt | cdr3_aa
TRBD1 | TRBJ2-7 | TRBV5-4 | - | TGTGCCAGCAGCTTGGGGCAGGGGGCTCGGTACGAGCAGTACTTC | CASSLGQGARYEQYF
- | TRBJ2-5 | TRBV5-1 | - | TGCGCCAGCAGTACTCGGGGCGAGTCCCAAGAGACCCAGTACTTC | CASSTRGESQETQYF
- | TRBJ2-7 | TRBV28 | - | TGTGCCACGTCACAGATTTACGAGCAGTACTTC | CATSQIYEQYF
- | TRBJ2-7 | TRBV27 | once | TGTGCCAGCACCGCCCTCCGACCCACGGGGAATTACGAGCAGTACTTC | CASTALRPTGNYEQYF
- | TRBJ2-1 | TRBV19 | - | TGTGCCAGTACCATCAAGATTGGGGCATACAATGAGCAGTTCTTC | CASTIKIGAYNEQFF
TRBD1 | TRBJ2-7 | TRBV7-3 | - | TGTGCCAGCAGCTTAACCCCGACAGGGGAGCAGTACTTC | CASSLTPTGEQYF
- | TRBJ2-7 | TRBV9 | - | TGTGCCAGCAGCGTAGCCCCAGAAGCGAGTTCCGAGCAGTACTTC | CASSVAPEASSEQYF
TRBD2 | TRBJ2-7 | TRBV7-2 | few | TGTGCCAGCAGCCCCGCATTAGCGGGCTCCTACGAGCAGTACTTC | CASSPALAGSYEQYF
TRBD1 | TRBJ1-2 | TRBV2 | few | TGTGCCAGGCGGACCGGGACAGGAAATGGCTACACCTTC | CARRTGTGNGYTF
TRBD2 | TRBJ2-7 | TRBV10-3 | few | TGTGCCATCCGGGGGGGGACTAGCGGTTTTTACGAGCAGTACTTC | CAIRGGTSGFYEQYF
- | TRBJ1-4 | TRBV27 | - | TGTGCCAGCAGTCTGGGAGTGTTTGATGAAAAACTGTTTTTT | CASSLGVFDEKLFF
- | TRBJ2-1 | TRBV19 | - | TGTGCCAGTAGTATAGGAGTTTCGTATTCGGGCCCCTACAATGAGCAGTTCTTC | CASSIGVSYSGPYNEQFF
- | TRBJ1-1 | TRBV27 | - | TGTGCCAGCAGCAACGGGTGCTGTGAAGCTTTCTTT | CASSNGCCEAFF
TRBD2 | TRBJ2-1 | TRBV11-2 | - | TGTGCCAGCAGCTCCTGGACTAGCGGCTACAATGAGCAGTTCTTC | CASSSWTSGYNEQFF
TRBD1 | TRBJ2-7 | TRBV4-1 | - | TGCGCCAGCAGCCCTAGAGACGGACAGGGAAGGGCCTACGAGCAGTACTTC | CASSPRDGQGRAYEQYF
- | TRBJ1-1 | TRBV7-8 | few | TGTGCCAGCAGCCCCAGCACTGAAGCTTTCTTT | CASSPSTEAFF
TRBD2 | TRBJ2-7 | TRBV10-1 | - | TGCGCCAGCAGTGATTTCCCTAGCGGGAGCTCCTACGAGCAGTACTTC | CASSDFPSGSSYEQYF
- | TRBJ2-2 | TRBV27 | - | TGTGCCAGCAGTTTTGGGACACGGGTGACCGGGGAGCTGTTTTTT | CASSFGTRVTGELFF
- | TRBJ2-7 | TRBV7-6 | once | TGTGCCAGCAGCCCCGGGTGGACCCAAACCTACGAGCAGTACTTC | CASSPGWTQTYEQYF
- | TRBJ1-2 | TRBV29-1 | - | TGCAGCGTCGAAGGGACGGTCGTCGGAGATGGCTACACCTTC | CSVEGTVVGDGYTF
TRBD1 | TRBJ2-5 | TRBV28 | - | TGTGCCAGCAGTTTATACAGGGGGGAAGAGACCCAGTACTTC | CASSLYRGEETQYF
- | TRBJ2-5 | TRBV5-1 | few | TGCGCCAGCAGCCATAGGTCCAGGGGTCGACAAGAGACCCAGTACTTC | CASSHRSRGRQETQYF
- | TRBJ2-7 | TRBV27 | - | TGTGCCAGCAGTTTACAGGTCAACCGGGACTTCCAATACGAGCAGTACTTC | CASSLQVNRDFQYEQYF